The rows below give T cell receptor beta chains drawn from one sample of a study of cytotoxic CD8 clonotypes in ibrutinib-treated CLL. TCRdb's copy holds only in-frame clones and misses some; the assay was immunoSEQ multiplex PCR. The sample shows some 20,000 clones, approximately 81% of them seen only once. This material consisted of PBMCs, taken before ibrutinib treatment. The receptors stem from a human donor with chronic lymphocytic leukemia. Both conserved end residues are part of each CDR3. The D gene is left open where the match is weak. Clone sizes are given selectively: once, few, many, or a class where the clone is expanded.

size	V	D	J	CDR3	DNA
few	TRBV19	.	TRBJ2-3	CASGPGHLSTDTQYF	TGTGCCAGTGGGCCGGGACACCTTAGCACAGATACGCAGTATTTT
few	TRBV21-1	.	TRBJ1-6	CASSKRLAPKGSPLHF	TGTGCCAGCAGCAAACGGCTCGCCCCTAAGGGTTCACCCCTCCACTTT
.	TRBV19	.	TRBJ1-5	CASSIGARSNQPQHF	TGTGCCAGTAGTATAGGTGCACGTAGCAATCAGCCCCAGCATTTT
.	TRBV30	.	TRBJ1-6	CAWSAVGGSPLHF	TGTGCCTGGAGTGCTGTAGGCGGATCACCCCTCCACTTT
.	TRBV28	.	TRBJ1-4	CASSEGVGKLFF	TGTGCCAGCAGCGAAGGGGTTGGAAAACTGTTTTTT
.	TRBV6-4	.	TRBJ1-6	CASSPGEGSPLHF	TGTGCCAGCAGTCCTGGGGAGGGCTCACCCCTCCACTTT
.	TRBV13	.	TRBJ1-1	CASSLGWRNTEAFF	TGTGCCAGCAGCTTAGGTTGGAGGAACACTGAAGCTTTCTTT
.	TRBV21-1	.	TRBJ2-7	CASTRTGDYEQYF	TGTGCCAGCACCCGGACAGGGGACTACGAGCAGTACTTC
.	TRBV6-5	TRBD1	TRBJ1-1	CASSGDSLPEAFF	TGTGCCAGCTCCGGGGACAGCTTACCTGAAGCTTTCTTT
once	TRBV6-6	.	TRBJ1-2	CASTAGNYGYTF	TGTGCCAGCACCGCTGGCAACTATGGCTACACCTTC
.	TRBV6-1	TRBD1	TRBJ1-2	CASRSRDSIYGYTF	TGTGCCAGCAGATCCCGGGACAGCATCTATGGCTACACCTTC
.	TRBV10-2	.	TRBJ1-1	CASSDPPGPNTEAFF	TGCGCCAGCAGTGATCCCCCGGGACCAAACACTGAAGCTTTCTTT
few	TRBV19	TRBD1	TRBJ1-2	CASSRQGAFYGYTF	TGTGCCAGTAGCAGACAGGGGGCTTTCTATGGCTACACCTTC
.	TRBV6-6	TRBD1	TRBJ2-7	CASKLGTANGEQYF	TGTGCCAGCAAGCTAGGGACAGCAAATGGCGAGCAGTACTTC
.	TRBV28	TRBD2	TRBJ2-7	CASSLNPGGTEQYF	TGTGCCAGCAGTTTAAACCCGGGGGGGACGGAGCAGTACTTC
.	TRBV7-6	TRBD1	TRBJ1-2	CASSPKTGTPLGYTF	TGTGCCAGCAGCCCGAAGACAGGGACACCGCTTGGCTACACCTTC
.	TRBV2	TRBD1	TRBJ2-5	CASSGQGGGETQYF	TGTGCCAGCAGTGGTCAAGGGGGCGGAGAGACCCAGTACTTC
once	TRBV11-2	.	TRBJ1-2	CASSRRGLGDYGYTF	TGTGCCAGCAGCCGAAGGGGGTTGGGGGACTATGGCTACACCTTC
.	TRBV11-2	TRBD1	TRBJ1-4	CASSLYRGQGNEKLFF	TGTGCCAGCAGCTTGTACAGGGGGCAGGGTAATGAAAAACTGTTTTTT
.	TRBV5-1	.	TRBJ1-1	CASSRKMEAEAFF	TGCGCCAGCAGCCGCAAAATGGAGGCTGAAGCTTTCTTT
.	TRBV6-6	TRBD1	TRBJ1-2	CASSYYTGTGGYGYTF	TGTGCCAGCAGTTACTATACCGGGACAGGGGGCTATGGCTACACCTTC
.	TRBV30	.	TRBJ1-3	CASARNIYSGSTIYF	TGTGCCTCCGCCCGTAATATTTACTCTGGAAGCACCATATATTTT
.	TRBV9	.	TRBJ1-4	CASSVGRSTNEKLFF	TGTGCCAGCAGCGTTGGCAGGTCAACTAATGAAAAACTGTTTTTT
few	TRBV7-2	.	TRBJ1-1	CASSPANMNTEAFF	TGTGCCAGCAGCCCGGCGAACATGAACACTGAAGCTTTCTTT
.	TRBV5-1	.	TRBJ2-7	CASRGLSSYEQYF	TGCGCCAGCAGGGGCCTAAGCTCCTACGAGCAGTACTTC
.	TRBV27	TRBD1	TRBJ1-1	CASSSRDRGRENTEAFF	TGTGCCAGCAGTTCCCGGGACAGGGGTCGAGAGAACACTGAAGCTTTCTTT
few	TRBV9	.	TRBJ2-1	CASSPLTSNEQFF	TGTGCCAGCAGCCCCTTAACTAGCAATGAGCAGTTCTTC
.	TRBV6-1	.	TRBJ2-3	CASSGAGARTDTQYF	TGTGCCAGCAGTGGGGCAGGGGCCCGCACAGATACGCAGTATTTT
.	TRBV7-2	TRBD2	TRBJ2-7	CASSPWTSGTQGEQYF	TGTGCCAGCAGCCCTTGGACTAGCGGGACTCAGGGGGAGCAGTACTTC
.	TRBV6-1	TRBD1	TRBJ1-1	CASSAKDRATLTEAFF	TGTGCCAGCAGTGCCAAGGACAGGGCGACTCTTACTGAAGCTTTCTTT
few	TRBV30	.	TRBJ1-1	CAWERANTEAFF	TGTGCCTGGGAAAGGGCGAACACTGAAGCTTTCTTT
.	TRBV19	TRBD2	TRBJ2-1	CASSIVGTSGKQFF	TGTGCCAGTAGTATAGTGGGTACTAGCGGGAAGCAGTTCTTC
.	TRBV7-3	TRBD1	TRBJ2-3	CASRLDPDRDTDTQYF	TGTGCCAGCAGGTTAGACCCGGACAGGGACACAGATACGCAGTATTTT
.	TRBV30	.	TRBJ2-3	CAWGTGFGDTQYF	TGTGCCTGGGGCACAGGGTTTGGTGATACGCAGTATTTT
.	TRBV7-9	.	TRBJ1-1	CASSRGGGSEAFF	TGTGCCAGCAGCCGAGGTGGGGGTTCGGAAGCTTTCTTT
medium-sized	TRBV5-4	.	TRBJ1-6	CASSLDVDSPLHF	TGTGCCAGCAGCTTGGACGTGGATTCACCCCTCCACTTT
once	TRBV28	.	TRBJ2-4	CASSLWTGAISKNIQYF	TGTGCCAGCAGTTTATGGACCGGGGCGATAAGCAAAAACATTCAGTACTTC
.	TRBV7-3	.	TRBJ2-5	CASSQGGRETQYF	TGTGCCAGCAGTCAGGGGGGAAGAGAGACCCAGTACTTC
.	TRBV28	.	TRBJ1-2	CASSLRAGVGYTF	TGTGCCAGCAGTTTAAGGGCAGGGGTTGGCTACACCTTC
.	TRBV29-1	TRBD2	TRBJ2-7	CSSREGSEQYF	TGCAGCTCTCGGGAGGGCAGCGAGCAGTACTTC
few	TRBV2	.	TRBJ1-1	CASSVGGIGTEAFF	TGTGCCAGCAGTGTCGGCGGTATTGGCACTGAAGCTTTCTTT
.	TRBV2	.	TRBJ1-6	CASSEYGGGSPLHF	TGTGCCAGCAGTGAATACGGGGGGGGTTCACCCCTCCACTTT